These 3 T cell receptor beta chains came from one sample sequenced in a study of blood T cell repertoires in COVID-19 (dated by TCRdb to 2019 to 2021). Libraries were built with the immunoSEQ multiplex PCR assay. TCRdb took over this immuneACCESS table, retaining in-frame rearrangements with V and J assigned. Such tables are incomplete; in checked studies, under half of the missing clones stem from an unresolved V gene, and the remainder is unexplained. The sample table shows roughly 380,000 clones, and more than 75% are seen once. The biggest ten clones account for roughly 1.4% of the sample. The sequenced sample was PBMCs or T cells enriched from blood (not recorded which). The receptors shown here come from a man in his thirties or forties who had recovered from COVID-19.

V usage is TRBV7-6 and J usage is TRBJ1-2, with D unresolved. CDR1 is SGHVS and CDR2 is FNYEAQ in the germline V gene. The CDR3 contains 14 residues. Trimming shortened V by 4 bases and J by 7 bases, and 16 bases separated the two germline ends. For the CDR3, the DNA is TGTGCCAGCAGCTCTAGCGCCGGATTGGGTGGCTACACCTTC. Translating gives CASSSSAGLGGYTF.

This chain joins TRBV6-5 and TRBJ2-1, with 14 bases identical to TRBD2. J gave up 9 bases and V 7 bases, and 8 bases lay outside the gene matches. The V gene's germline CDR1 is MNHEY and CDR2 SVGAGI. The CDR3 runs to 15 residues. The CDR3 region has the DNA TGTGCCAGCACCCAAGGACTAGCGGGGGGCGGTGAGCAGTTCTTC. This translates into CASTQGLAGGGEQFF.

CDR3 sequence reads: CASSQDLGALHDTQYF. Written as DNA, the CDR3 is TGTGCCAGCAGCCAAGATCTAGGGGCACTACACGATACGCAGTATTTT. The chain couples TRBV3-1 (or the pseudogene TRBV3-2) to TRBJ2-3, with D tentatively TRBD1 (5 bases). The CDR3 is 16 amino acids. The V and J ends lost 0 bases and 6 bases respectively, with 16 bases between them. Per germline, CDR1 LGHDT and CDR2 YNNKEL (reference sequence).